This T cell receptor (beta chain) appears in the sequencing data of a study of T cell responses to AZD1222 COVID-19 vaccine. Broader study findings: Targets within unmutated variant regions were reportedly found for nearly half of spike-specific TCRs.

Method: immunoSEQ multiplex PCR; TCRdb's copy keeps in-frame clones and lacks some. The data show roughly 130,000 clones, approximately 85% seen once. The CDR3 contains 14 residues. Germline-derived CDR1 and CDR2 are LNHNV and YYDKDF (reference sequence). With V trimmed by 2 bases and J by 7 bases, 4 bases remained unmatched. As concerns this clone: What it binds is unknown.

The chain links TRBV15 to TRBJ1-2; 10 nucleotides line up with TRBD1. The sequence was obtained from an adult in good health. This specimen was peripheral blood, taken on day 0 of AZD1222 vaccination. Here the CDR3 DNA reads TGTGCCACCAGCAGAAGGACAGGGGGAGTTGGCTACACCTTC. Amino acid sequence: CATSRRTGGVGYTF.